This TCR beta chain was observed in a study of Tregs in tolerant kidney transplant recipients. Overall study results and limits: This study did not directly address biological reproducibility. Donor-specific Treg expansion exceeded global Treg expansion in tolerant patients, suggesting antigen drive.

Germline V gene lookup returns CDR1 MNHNS and CDR2 SASEGT. There are 15 residues in the CDR3. The V and J ends lost 4 bases and 4 bases, in that order; junction bases with no gene match: 1. Concerning this clone: Antigen unknown. The CDR3 end lies 3 residues beyond the end of the read and is filled in from the germline J gene.

TCRdb keeps only in-frame clones here, not all; method: immunoSEQ multiplex PCR. This table holds tens of thousands of clones. The TCR comes from a human donor who received a combined kidney and bone marrow transplant. This material consisted of CD4+ T cells from blood, taken before the transplant. This chain connects TRBV6-1 to TRBJ2-3; 14 nucleotides match TRBD2. Partial CDR3 DNA: TGTGCCAGCAGTGGACTAGCGGGAGGGTCAGATACG. Translation gives CASSGLAGGSDT. The entire CDR3 protein reads CASSGLAGGSDTQYF.